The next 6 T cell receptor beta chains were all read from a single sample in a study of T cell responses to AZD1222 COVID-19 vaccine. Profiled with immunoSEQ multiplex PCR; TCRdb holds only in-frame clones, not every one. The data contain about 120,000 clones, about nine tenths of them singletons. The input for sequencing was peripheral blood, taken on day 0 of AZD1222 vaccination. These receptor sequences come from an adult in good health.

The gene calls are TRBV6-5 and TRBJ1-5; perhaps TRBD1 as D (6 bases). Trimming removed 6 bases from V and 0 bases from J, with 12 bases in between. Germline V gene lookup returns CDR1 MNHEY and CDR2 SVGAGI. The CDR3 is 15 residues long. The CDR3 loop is CASRWGQNSNQPQHF. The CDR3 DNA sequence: TGTGCCAGCAGGTGGGGGCAGAATAGCAATCAGCCCCAGCATTTT.

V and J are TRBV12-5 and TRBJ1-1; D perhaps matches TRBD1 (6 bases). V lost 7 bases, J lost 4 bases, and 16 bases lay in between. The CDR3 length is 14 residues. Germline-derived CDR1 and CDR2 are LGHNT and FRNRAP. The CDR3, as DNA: TGTGCTAGTGCCCTGAGGGGGTTCGGCACTGAAGCTTTCTTT. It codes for CASALRGFGTEAFF.

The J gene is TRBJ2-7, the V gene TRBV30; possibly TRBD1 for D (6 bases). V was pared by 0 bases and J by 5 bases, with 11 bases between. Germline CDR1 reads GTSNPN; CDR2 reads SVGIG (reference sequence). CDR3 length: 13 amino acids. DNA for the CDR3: TGTGCCTGGAGTGTACCCAGGGGTCACGAGCAGTACTTC. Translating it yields CAWSVPRGHEQYF.

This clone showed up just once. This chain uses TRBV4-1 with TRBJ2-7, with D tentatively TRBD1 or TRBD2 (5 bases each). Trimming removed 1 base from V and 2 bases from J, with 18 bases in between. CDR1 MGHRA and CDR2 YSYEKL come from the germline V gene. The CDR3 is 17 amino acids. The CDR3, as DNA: TGCGCCAGCAGCCAAGGCCCGGGACCCCCAATCCCCTACGAGCAGTACTTC. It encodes CASSQGPGPPIPYEQYF.

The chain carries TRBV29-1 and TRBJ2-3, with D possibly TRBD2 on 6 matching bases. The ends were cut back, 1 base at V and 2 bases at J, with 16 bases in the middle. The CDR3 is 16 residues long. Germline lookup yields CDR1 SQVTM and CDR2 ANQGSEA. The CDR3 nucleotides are TGCAGCGTTGAAGTCGGAATAGCGGTATTCACAGATACGCAGTATTTT. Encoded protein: CSVEVGIAVFTDTQYF.

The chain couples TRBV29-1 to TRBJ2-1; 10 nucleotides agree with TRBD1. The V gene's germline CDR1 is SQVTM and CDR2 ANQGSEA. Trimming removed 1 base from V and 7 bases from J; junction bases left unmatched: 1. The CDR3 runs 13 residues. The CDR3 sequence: CSVEVDRGNEQFF. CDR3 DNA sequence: TGCAGCGTTGAAGTGGACAGGGGGAATGAGCAGTTCTTC.